Sequencing of this T cell receptor (beta chain) was carried out in a study of blood T cell repertoires in COVID-19. In the study overall: T cells, B-cell-depleted T cells, or PBMCs provided the cDNA or gDNA that served as material.

Enrolment of Seattle patients took place during active infection, and they were followed longitudinally. Original analysis: Reference gene primer amplification in the assay estimated nucleated cell counts. The data were produced by immunoSEQ multiplex PCR, yet TCRdb's version contains in-frame clones alone and is incomplete. V, J and clone size derive from that table, while D and trimming were established from the DNA sequence. The sample contains some 180,000 clones, approximately 80% of which appear only once. The CDR3 runs 12 residues. The germline V gene has CDR1 KGHSH and CDR2 LQKENI. V was trimmed by 3 bases and J by 3 bases, leaving 3 bases between them.

The TCR originated in an elderly woman with COVID-19, enrolled during active disease. Input material: peripheral blood. V and J are TRBV18 and TRBJ1-5; no clear D. This CDR3 reads CASSPNNQPQHF. CDR3 DNA: TGTGCCAGCTCACCCAACAATCAGCCCCAGCATTTT.